This T cell receptor beta chain is from a study of T cells after yellow fever vaccination. Study results and caveats: Shared CD4/CD8 clonotypes were a small share, likely from convergent recombination. The booster response re-showed most primary clones: 96% CD4, about 89% CD8. One caveat is that FACS-sorted repertoires could contain abundant clonotypes contaminating from the bulk population. A weaker secondary response peaked on day 5, the primary on day 15.

TCRdb ran MiXCR on the 5' RACE reads and lists one entry per CDR3 protein. In the table there are a few hundred thousand distinct CDR3 sequences, 4% of which are singletons. This clonotype has only a few counts. The antigen remains undetermined. Because the CDR3 is missing its conserved closing phenylalanine or tryptophan, this is likely a read error. The limits of the CDR3 on the DNA are not certain, so only TCRdb's listed CDR3 is given. With termini counted, the CDR3 has 11 amino acids. CDR1 is SQVTM, CDR2 ANQGSEA, per germline. The source material was PBMCs, sampled 5 days after the yellow fever booster vaccination. The TCR originated in a man aged 18-30 years who received the YFV17D yellow fever vaccine. The rearrangement uses TRBV29-1 and TRBJ2-4; the table assigns TRBD1, which was not confirmed against the DNA. CDR3 residues: CSVGQGLERLL.